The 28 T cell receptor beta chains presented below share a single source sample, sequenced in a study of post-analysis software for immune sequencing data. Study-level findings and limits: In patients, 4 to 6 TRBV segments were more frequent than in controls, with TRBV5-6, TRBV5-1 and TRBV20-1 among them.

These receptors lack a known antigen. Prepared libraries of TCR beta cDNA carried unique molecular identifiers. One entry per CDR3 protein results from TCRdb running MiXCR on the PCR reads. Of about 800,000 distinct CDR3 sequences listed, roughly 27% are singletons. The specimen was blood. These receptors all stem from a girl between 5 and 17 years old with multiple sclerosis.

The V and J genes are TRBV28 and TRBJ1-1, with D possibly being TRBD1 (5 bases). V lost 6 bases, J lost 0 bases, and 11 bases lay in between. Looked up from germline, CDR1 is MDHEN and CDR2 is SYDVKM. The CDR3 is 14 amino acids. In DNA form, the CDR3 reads TGTGCCAGCAGGTCGACAGCTATGAACACTGAAGCTTTCTTT. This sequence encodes CASRSTAMNTEAFF.

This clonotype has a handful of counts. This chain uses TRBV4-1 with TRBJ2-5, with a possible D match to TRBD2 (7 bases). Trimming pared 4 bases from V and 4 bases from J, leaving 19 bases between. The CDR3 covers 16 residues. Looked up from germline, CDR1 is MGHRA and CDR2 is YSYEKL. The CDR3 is CASSPWGGPGGETQYF. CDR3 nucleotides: TGCGCCAGCAGCCCTTGGGGGGGGCCGGGAGGAGAGACCCAGTACTTC.

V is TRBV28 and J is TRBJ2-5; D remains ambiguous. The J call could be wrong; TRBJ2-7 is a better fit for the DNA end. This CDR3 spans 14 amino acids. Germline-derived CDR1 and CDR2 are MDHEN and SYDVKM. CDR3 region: CASSFPFPNYEQYF. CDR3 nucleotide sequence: TGTGCCAGCAGCTTTCCCTTCCCGAACTACGAGCAGTACTTC.

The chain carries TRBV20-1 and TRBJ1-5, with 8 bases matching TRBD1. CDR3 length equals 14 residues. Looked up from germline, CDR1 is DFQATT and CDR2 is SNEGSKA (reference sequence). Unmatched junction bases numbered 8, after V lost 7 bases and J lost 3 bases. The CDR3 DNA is TGCAGTGTTCGACAGGGGACGAACAATCAGCCCCAGCATTTT. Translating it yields CSVRQGTNNQPQHF.

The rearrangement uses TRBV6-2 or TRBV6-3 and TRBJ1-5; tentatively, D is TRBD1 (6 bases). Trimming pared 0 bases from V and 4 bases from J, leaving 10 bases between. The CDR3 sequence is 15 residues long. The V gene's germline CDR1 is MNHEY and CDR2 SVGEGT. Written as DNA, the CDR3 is TGTGCCAGCAGTTACTCGGGGGCTCTAAATCAGCCCCAGCATTTT. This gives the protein CASSYSGALNQPQHF.

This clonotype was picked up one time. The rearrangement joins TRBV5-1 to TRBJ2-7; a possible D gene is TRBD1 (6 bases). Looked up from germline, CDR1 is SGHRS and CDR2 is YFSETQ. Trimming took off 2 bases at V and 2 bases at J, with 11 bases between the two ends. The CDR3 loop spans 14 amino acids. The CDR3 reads CASSFGTTTYEQYF. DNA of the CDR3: TGCGCCAGCAGCTTTGGGACAACTACCTACGAGCAGTACTTC.

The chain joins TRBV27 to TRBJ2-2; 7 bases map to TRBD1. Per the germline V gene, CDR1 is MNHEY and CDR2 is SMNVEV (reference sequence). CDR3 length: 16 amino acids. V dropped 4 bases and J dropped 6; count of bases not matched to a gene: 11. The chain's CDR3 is CASSSNRGRWAGELFF. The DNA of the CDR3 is TGTGCCAGCAGTTCAAACAGGGGAAGGTGGGCCGGGGAGCTGTTTTTT.

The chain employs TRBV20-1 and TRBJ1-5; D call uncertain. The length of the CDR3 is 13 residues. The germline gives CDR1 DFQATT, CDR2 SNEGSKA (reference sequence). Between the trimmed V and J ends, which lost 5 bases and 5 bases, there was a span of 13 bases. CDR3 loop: CSAQPGVYQPQHF. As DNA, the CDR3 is TGCAGTGCTCAACCCGGGGTTTATCAGCCCCAGCATTTT.

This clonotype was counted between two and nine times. The DNA of the CDR3 is TGTGCCAGCAGCCCGTCGGAGAACTACGAGCAGTACTTC. As protein: CASSPSENYEQYF. The V gene is TRBV9, the J gene TRBJ2-7; D is unresolved. V shed 4 bases and J shed 3 bases, with 11 bases lying between them. The CDR3 is made up of 13 amino acids. Germline V gene data show CDR1 as SGDLS and CDR2 as YYNGEE. The entire variable domain, with the rest obtained from reference TRBV9 and TRBJ2-7, is as follows: DSGVTQTPKHLITATGQRVTLRCSPRSGDLSVYWYQQSLDQGLQFLIQYYNGEERAKGNILERFSAQQFPDLHSELNLSSLELGDSALYFCASSPSENYEQYFGPGTRLTVT.

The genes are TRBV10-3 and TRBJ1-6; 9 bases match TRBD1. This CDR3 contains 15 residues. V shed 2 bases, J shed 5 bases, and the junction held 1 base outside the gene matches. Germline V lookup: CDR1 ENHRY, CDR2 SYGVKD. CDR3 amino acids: CAISERQGDNSPLHF. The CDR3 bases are TGTGCCATCAGTGAGAGACAGGGGGATAATTCACCCCTCCACTTT.

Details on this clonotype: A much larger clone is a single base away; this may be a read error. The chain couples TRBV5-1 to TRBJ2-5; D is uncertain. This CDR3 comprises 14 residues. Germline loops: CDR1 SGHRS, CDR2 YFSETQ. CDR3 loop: CVSSWMGLRETQYF. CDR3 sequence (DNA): TGCGTCAGCAGCTGGATGGGGTTACGTGAGACCCAGTACTTC. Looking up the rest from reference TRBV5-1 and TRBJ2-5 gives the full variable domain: KAGVTQTPRYLIKTRGQQVTLSCSPISGHRSVSWYQQTPGQGLQFLFEYFSETQRNKGNFPGRFSGRQFSNSRSEMNVSTLELGDSALYLCVSSWMGLRETQYFGPGTRLLVL.

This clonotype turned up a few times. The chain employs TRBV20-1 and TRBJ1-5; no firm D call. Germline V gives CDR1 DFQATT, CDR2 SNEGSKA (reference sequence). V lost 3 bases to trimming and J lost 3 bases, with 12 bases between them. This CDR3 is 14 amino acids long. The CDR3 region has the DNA TGCAGTGCTAGTTTAGTTGATCCCAATCAGCCCCAGCATTTT. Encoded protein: CSASLVDPNQPQHF.

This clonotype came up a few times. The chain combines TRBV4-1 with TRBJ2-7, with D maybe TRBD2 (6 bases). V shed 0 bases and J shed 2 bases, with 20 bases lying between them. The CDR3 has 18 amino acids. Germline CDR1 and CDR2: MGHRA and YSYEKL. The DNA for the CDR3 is TGCGCCAGCAGCCAAGAAAGACGAGCCGGGAGCACCACCTACGAGCAGTACTTC. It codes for CASSQERRAGSTTYEQYF.

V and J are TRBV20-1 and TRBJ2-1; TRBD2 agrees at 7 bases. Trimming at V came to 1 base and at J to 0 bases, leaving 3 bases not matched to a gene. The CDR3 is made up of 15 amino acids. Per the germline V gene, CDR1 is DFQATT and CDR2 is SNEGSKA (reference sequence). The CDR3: CSARGEGSSYNEQFF. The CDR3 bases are TGCAGTGCTAGAGGGGAGGGGAGCTCCTACAATGAGCAGTTCTTC.

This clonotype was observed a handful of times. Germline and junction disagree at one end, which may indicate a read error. CDR3 in amino acids: CASSLGRLRETQYF. The DNA of the CDR3 is TGTGCTAGCAGCTTAGGGCGGCTCCGTGAGACCCAGTACTTC. The rearrangement uses TRBV7-7 and TRBJ2-5; D ambiguous. Germline V gene sequence: CDR1 SSHAT, CDR2 FNYEAQ (reference sequence). This CDR3 has 14 amino acids. The entire variable domain, with the rest obtained from reference TRBV7-7 and TRBJ2-5, is as follows: GAGVSQSPRYKVTKRGQDVTLRCDPISSHATLYWYQQALGQGPEFLTYFNYEAQPDKSGLPSDRFSAERPEGSISTLTIQRTEQRDSAMYRCASSLGRLRETQYFGPGTRLLVL.

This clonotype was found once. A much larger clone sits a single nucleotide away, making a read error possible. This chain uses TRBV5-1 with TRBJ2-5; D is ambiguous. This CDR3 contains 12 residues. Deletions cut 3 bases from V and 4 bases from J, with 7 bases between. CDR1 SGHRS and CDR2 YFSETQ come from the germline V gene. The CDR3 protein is CASSSKGETQYF. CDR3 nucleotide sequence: TGCGCCAGCAGCTCGAAAGGAGAGACCCAGTACTTC.

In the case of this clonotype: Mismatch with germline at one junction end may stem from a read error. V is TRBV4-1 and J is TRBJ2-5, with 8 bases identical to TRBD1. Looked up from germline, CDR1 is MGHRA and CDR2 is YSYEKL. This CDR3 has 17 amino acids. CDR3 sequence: CANSQHFGQGDPETQYF. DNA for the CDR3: TGCGCCAACAGCCAACATTTCGGACAGGGCGATCCAGAGACCCAGTACTTC.

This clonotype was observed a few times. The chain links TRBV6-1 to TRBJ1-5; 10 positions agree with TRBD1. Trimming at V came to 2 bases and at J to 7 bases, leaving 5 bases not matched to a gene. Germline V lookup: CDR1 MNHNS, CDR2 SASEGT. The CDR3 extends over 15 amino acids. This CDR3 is CASSELDRGLQPQHF. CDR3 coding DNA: TGTGCCAGCAGTGAACTAGACAGGGGGCTCCAGCCCCAGCATTTT.

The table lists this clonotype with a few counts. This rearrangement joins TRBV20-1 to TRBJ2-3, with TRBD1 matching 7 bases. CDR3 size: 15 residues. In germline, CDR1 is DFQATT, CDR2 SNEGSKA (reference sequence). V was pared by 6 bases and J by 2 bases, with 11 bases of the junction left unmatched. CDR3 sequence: CSAESGTELTDTQYF. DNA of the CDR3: TGCAGTGCCGAATCCGGGACAGAACTCACAGATACGCAGTATTTT.

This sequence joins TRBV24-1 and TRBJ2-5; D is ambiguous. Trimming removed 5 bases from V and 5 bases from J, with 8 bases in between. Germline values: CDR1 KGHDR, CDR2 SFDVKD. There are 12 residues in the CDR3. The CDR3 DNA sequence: TGTGCCACCAGTGCGTTGGGGGAGACCCAGTACTTC. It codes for CATSALGETQYF.

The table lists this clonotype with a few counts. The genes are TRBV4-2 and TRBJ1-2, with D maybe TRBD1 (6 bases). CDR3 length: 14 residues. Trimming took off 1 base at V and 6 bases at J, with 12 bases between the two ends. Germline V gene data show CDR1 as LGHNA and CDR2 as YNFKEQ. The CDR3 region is CASSQANRANGYTF. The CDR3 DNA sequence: TGTGCCAGCAGCCAAGCAAACAGGGCGAATGGCTACACCTTC.

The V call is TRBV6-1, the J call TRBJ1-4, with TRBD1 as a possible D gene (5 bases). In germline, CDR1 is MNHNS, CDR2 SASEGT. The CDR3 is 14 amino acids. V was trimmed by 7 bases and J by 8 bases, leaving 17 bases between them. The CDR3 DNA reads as TGTGCCAGCACAGACCAGGGTAATGGGGAAAAACTGTTTTTT. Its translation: CASTDQGNGEKLFF.

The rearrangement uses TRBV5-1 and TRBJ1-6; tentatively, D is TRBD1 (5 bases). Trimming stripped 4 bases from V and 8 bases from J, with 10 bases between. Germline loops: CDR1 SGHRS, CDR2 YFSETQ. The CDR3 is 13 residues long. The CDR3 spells CASSPPGDSPLHF. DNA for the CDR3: TGCGCCAGCAGCCCCCCGGGGGATTCACCCCTCCACTTT.

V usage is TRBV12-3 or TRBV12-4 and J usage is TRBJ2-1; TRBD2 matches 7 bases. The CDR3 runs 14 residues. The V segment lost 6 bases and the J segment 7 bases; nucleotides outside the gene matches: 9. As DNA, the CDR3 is TGTGCCAGCAGGCTAATAGCGGGTGGGAATGAGCAGTTCTTC. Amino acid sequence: CASRLIAGGNEQFF.

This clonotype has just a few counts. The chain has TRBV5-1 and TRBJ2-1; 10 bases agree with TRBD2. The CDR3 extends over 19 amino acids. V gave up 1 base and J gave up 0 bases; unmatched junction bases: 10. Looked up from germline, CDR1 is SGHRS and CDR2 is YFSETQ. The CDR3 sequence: CASSLTSGVLLSSYNEQFF. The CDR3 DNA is TGCGCCAGCAGCTTGACTAGCGGGGTGTTATTGAGCTCCTACAATGAGCAGTTCTTC.

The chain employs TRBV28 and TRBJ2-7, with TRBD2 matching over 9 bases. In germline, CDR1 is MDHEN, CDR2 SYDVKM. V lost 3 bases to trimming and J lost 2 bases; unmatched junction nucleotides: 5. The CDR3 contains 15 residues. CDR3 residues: CASSFGAGGAYEQYF. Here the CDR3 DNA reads TGTGCCAGCAGTTTCGGAGCGGGGGGAGCCTACGAGCAGTACTTC.

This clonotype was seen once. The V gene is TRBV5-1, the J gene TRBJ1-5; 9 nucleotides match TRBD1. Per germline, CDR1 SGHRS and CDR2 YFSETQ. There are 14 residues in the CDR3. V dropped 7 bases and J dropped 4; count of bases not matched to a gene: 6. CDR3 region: CASGEGTGNQPQHF. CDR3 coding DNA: TGCGCCAGCGGCGAAGGGACAGGGAATCAGCCCCAGCATTTT.

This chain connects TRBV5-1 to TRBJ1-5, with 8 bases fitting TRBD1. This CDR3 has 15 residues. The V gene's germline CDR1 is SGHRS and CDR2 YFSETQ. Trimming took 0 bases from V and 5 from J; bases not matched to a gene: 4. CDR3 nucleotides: TGCGCCAGCAGCTTGGTGGCAGGGGGCGATCAGCCCCAGCATTTT. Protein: CASSLVAGGDQPQHF.